This T cell receptor beta chain comes out of a study of CD4 T cells in relation to SARS-CoV-2 and coronaviruses. Whole-study context: ViraFEST: roughly 9-day antigen culture of PBMCs, then TCR beta CDR3 sequencing.

Data came from immunoSEQ multiplex PCR; TCRdb stores just in-frame clones and leaves some out. This repertoire shows tens of thousands of clones, around three quarters found once; its top ten account for roughly 13%. Regarding this clone: What it binds is not known.

The unexposed donors gave CD4+ T cells in about 2011-2018, prior to COVID-19. Isolation of CD4+ T cells took place after approximately 10 days in culture. The V and J ends lost 1 base and 4 bases respectively, with 7 bases between them. The germline V gene has CDR1 SGHAT and CDR2 FQNNGV. The CDR3 sequence is 13 residues long. The sequenced material came from CD4+ T cells from PBMCs, cultured in vitro. The TCR comes from a human donor in good health. The rearrangement links TRBV11-2 to TRBJ2-5; no definite D call. The CDR3 reads CASSLGGPETQYF. The CDR3 DNA reads TGTGCCAGCAGCTTAGGGGGTCCAGAGACCCAGTACTTC.